This T cell receptor beta chain was profiled in a study of blood T cell repertoires in COVID-19. Whole-study context: Sites across the United States, Italy and Spain contributed samples from acute and convalescent COVID-19. The cDNA or gDNA used as material had been derived from T cells, B-cell-depleted T cells, or PBMCs.

With 3 bases removed from V and 4 bases from J, the gap between germline ends came to 17 bases. Germline CDR1 reads SGHRS; CDR2 reads YFSETQ. The CDR3 length is 16 residues. Original methodology: Nucleated cell counts were estimated from reference gene primer amplification. Libraries were prepared by immunoSEQ multiplex PCR; TCRdb keeps only in-frame clonotypes and omits some of them. The DNA gave D and trimming, while V, J and clone size come from that table. Counted here are approximately 120,000 clones, approximately 80% occurring once; the ten biggest clones make up 5.5% to 8.5%. Sequencing used peripheral blood. This TCR came from a woman between 50 and 59 years old with acute or convalescent COVID-19. The chain employs TRBV5-1 and TRBJ2-1, with D possibly being TRBD2 (6 bases). CDR3 sequence (DNA): TGCGCCAGCAGCTCGCTGGGGGGTGGCGATTACAATGAGCAGTTCTTC. Translating it yields CASSSLGGGDYNEQFF. The entire variable domain, with the rest obtained from reference TRBV5-1 and TRBJ2-1, is as follows: KAGVTQTPRYLIKTRGQQVTLSCSPISGHRSVSWYQQTPGQGLQFLFEYFSETQRNKGNFPGRFSGRQFSNSRSEMNVSTLELGDSALYLCASSSLGGGDYNEQFFGPGTRLTVL.